This T cell receptor (beta chain) was observed in a study of human T cells and chemical hapten exposure. Specified time point: patch test 1, 2 weeks after DPC sensitization. As for treatment: therapeutic diphenylcyclopropenone sensitization with weekly scalp DPC. The CDR3 sequence is 17 residues long. CDR1 and CDR2 (germline): SGHTS, YDEGEE. The ends were cut back, 5 bases at V and 0 bases at J, with 18 bases in the middle. TCRdb re-analysed the RACE reads in MiXCR, keeping a single row per CDR3 protein. The sample holds 75,000 to 95,000 distinct CDR3 sequences, around 11% seen once. This clonotype was counted ten times or more. Its antigen is unidentified. General study points: The donors suffered from alopecia, so their immune response may not match that of healthy people.

The starting material was whole blood, obtained in connection with sensitization to the hapten diphenylcyclopropenone (DPC). The source is a woman in her sixties or seventies with alopecia areata. Some clones in this sample may be carry-over from other donors' samples. The rearrangement links TRBV5-8 to TRBJ2-1, with D maybe TRBD1 (5 bases). CDR3 loop: CASSLPRQSSSYNEQFF. In DNA form, the CDR3 reads TGTGCCAGCAGTCTTCCTCGACAGTCCAGCTCCTACAATGAGCAGTTCTTC.